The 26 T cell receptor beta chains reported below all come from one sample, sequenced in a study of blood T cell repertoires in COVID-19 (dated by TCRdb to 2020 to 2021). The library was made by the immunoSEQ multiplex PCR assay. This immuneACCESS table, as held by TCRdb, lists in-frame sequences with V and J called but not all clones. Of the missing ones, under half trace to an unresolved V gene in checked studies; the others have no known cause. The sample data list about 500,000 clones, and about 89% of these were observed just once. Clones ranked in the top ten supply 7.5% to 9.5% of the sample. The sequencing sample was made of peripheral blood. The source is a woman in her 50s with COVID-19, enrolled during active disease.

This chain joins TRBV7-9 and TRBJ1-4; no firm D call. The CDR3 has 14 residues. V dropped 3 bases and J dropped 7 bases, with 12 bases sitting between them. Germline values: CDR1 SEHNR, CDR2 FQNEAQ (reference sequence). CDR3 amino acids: CASSLSAGGEKLFF. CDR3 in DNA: TGTGCCAGCAGCTTGTCTGCCGGTGGTGAAAAACTGTTTTTT. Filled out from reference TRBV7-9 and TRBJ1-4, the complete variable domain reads DTGVSQNPRHKITKRGQNVTFRCDPISEHNRLYWYRQTLGQGPEFLTYFQNEAQLEKSRLLSDRFSAERPKGSFSTLEIQRTEQGDSAMYLCASSLSAGGEKLFFGSGTQLSVL.

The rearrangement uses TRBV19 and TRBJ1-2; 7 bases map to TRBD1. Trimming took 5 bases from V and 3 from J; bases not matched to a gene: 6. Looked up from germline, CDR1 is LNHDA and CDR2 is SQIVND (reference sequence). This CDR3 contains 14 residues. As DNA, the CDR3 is TGTGCCAGTAGTTACCGTACAGGGGACTATGGCTACACCTTC. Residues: CASSYRTGDYGYTF.

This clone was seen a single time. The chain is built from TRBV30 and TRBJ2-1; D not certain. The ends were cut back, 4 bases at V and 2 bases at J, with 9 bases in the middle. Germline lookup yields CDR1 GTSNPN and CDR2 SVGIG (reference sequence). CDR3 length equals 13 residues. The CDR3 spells CAWMGTAYNEQFF. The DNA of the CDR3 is TGTGCCTGGATGGGTACAGCCTACAATGAGCAGTTCTTC.

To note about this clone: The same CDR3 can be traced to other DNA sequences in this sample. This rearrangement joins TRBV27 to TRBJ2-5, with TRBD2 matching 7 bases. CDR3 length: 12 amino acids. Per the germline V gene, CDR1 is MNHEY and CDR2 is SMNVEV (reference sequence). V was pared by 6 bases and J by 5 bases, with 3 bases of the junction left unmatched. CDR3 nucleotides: TGTGCCAGCAGCCCCGGGGGGGAGACCCAGTACTTC. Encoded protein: CASSPGGETQYF.

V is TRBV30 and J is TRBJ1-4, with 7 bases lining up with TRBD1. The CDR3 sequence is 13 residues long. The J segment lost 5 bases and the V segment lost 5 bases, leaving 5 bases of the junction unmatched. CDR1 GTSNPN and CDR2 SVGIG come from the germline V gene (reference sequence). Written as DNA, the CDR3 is TGTGCCTGGGTAACGACAGGGAATGAAAAACTGTTTTTT. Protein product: CAWVTTGNEKLFF. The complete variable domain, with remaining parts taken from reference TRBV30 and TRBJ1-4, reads SQTIHQWPATLVQPVGSPLSLECTVEGTSNPNLYWYRQAAGRGLQLLFYSVGIGQISSEVPQNLSASRPQDRQFILSSKKLLLSDSGFYLCAWVTTGNEKLFFGSGTQLSVL.

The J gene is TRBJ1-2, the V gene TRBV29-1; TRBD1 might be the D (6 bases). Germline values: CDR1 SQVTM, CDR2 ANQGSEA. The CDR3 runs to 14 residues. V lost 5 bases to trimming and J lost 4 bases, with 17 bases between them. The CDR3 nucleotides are TGCAGCGTTTATGGCAGGGGACGTGGCTATGGCTACACCTTC. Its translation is CSVYGRGRGYGYTF. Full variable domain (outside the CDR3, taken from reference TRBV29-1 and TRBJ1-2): SAVISQKPSRDICQRGTSLTIQCQVDSQVTMMFWYRQQPGQSLTLIATANQGSEATYESGFVIDKFPISRPNLTFSTLTVSNMSPEDSSIYLCSVYGRGRGYGYTFGSGTRLTVV.

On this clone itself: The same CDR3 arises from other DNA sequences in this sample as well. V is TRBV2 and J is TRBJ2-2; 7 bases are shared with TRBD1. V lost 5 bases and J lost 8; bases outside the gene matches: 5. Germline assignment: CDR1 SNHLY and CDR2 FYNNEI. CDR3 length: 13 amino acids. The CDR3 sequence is CASSRTGTGELFF. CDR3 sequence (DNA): TGTGCCAGCAGTAGGACAGGAACTGGGGAGCTGTTTTTT.

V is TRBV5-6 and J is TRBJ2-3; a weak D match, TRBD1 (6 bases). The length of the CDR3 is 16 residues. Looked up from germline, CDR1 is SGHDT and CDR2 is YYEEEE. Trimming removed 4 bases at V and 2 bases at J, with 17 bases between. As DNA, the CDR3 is TGTGCCAGCAGCCCTTTGGGGGCAAGGAACACAGATACGCAGTATTTT. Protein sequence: CASSPLGARNTDTQYF.

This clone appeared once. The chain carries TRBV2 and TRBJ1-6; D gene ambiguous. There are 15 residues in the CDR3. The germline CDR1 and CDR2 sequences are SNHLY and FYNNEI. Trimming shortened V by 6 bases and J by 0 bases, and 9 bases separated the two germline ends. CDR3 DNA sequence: TGTGCCAGCAGGCAACAGCCCTCCTATAATTCACCCCTCCACTTT. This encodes CASRQQPSYNSPLHF.

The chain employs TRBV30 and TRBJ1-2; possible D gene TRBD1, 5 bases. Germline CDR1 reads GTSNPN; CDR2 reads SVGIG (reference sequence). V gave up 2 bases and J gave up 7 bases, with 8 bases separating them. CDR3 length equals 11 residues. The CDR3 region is CAWSTRVGYTF. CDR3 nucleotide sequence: TGTGCCTGGAGTACCAGGGTTGGCTACACCTTC. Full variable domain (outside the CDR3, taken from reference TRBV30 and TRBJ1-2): SQTIHQWPATLVQPVGSPLSLECTVEGTSNPNLYWYRQAAGRGLQLLFYSVGIGQISSEVPQNLSASRPQDRQFILSSKKLLLSDSGFYLCAWSTRVGYTFGSGTRLTVV.

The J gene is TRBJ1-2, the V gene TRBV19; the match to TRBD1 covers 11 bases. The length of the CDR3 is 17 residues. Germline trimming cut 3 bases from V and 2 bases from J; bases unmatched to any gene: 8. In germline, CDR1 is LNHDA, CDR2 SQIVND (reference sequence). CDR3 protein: CASSIRGDRGKNYGYTF. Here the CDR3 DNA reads TGTGCCAGTAGTATCAGGGGGGACAGGGGGAAAAACTATGGCTACACCTTC.

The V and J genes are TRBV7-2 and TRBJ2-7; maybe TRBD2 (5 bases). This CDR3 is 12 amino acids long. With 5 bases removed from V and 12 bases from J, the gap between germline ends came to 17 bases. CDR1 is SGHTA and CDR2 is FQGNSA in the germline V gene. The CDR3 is CASSPQSGSPYF. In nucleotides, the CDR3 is TGTGCCAGCAGCCCCCAATCGGGGTCCCCGTACTTC.

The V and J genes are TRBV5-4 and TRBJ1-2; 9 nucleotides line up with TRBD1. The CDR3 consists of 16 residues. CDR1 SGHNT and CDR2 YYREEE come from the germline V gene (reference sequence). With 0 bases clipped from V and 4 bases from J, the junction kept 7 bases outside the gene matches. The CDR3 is CASSLGTGDLLYGYTF. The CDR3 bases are TGTGCCAGCAGCTTGGGGACAGGGGATCTTCTCTATGGCTACACCTTC. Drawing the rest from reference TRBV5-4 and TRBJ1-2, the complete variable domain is ETGVTQSPTHLIKTRGQQVTLRCSSQSGHNTVSWYQQALGQGPQFIFQYYREEENGRGNFPPRFSGLQFPNYSSELNVNALELDDSALYLCASSLGTGDLLYGYTFGSGTRLTVV.

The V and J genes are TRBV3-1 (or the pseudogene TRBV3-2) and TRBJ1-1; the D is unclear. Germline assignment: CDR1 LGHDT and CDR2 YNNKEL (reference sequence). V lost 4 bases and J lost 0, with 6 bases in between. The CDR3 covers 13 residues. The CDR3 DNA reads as TGTGCCAGCAGCCCTACGGTGAACACTGAAGCTTTCTTT. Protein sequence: CASSPTVNTEAFF.

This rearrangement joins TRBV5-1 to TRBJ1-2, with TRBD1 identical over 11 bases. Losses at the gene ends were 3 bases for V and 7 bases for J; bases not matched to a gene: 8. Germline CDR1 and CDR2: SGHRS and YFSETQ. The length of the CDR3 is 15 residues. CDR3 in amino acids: CASSSSDRGPGGYTF. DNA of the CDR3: TGCGCCAGCAGCTCGTCGGACAGGGGGCCTGGTGGCTACACCTTC.

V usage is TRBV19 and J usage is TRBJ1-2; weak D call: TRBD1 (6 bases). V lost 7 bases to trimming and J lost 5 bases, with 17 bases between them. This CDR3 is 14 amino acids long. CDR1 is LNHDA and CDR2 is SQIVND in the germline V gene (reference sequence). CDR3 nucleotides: TGTGCCAGTACCATTACGACAGGCTCGTATGGCTACACCTTC. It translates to CASTITTGSYGYTF.

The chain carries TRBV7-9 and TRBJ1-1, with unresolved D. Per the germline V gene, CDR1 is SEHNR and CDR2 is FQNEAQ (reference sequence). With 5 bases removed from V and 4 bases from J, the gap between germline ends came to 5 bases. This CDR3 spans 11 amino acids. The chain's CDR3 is CASSLFTEAFF. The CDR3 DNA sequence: TGTGCCAGCAGCCTTTTCACTGAAGCTTTCTTT.

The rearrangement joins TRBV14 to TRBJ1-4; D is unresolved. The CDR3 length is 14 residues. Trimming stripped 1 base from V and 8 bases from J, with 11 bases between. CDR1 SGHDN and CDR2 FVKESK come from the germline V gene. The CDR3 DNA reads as TGTGCCAGCAGCCAAGTTTCGGCGGGGGAAAAACTGTTTTTT. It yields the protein CASSQVSAGEKLFF.

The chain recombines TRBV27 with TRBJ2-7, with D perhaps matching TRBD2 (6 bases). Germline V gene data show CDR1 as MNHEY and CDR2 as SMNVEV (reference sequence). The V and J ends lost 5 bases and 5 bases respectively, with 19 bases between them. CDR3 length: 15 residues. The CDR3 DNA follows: TGTGCCAGCAGTAACCCGGCGGCGGGGTCCCACGAGCAGTACTTC. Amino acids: CASSNPAAGSHEQYF.

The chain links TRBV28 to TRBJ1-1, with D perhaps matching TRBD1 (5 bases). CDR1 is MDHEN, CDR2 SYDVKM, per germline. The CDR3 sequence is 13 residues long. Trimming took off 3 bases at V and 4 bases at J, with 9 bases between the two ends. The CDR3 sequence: CASSFQGRTEAFF. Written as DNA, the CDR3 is TGTGCCAGCAGTTTCCAGGGTCGCACTGAAGCTTTCTTT. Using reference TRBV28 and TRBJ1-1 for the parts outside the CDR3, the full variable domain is DVKVTQSSRYLVKRTGEKVFLECVQDMDHENMFWYRQDPGLGLRLIYFSYDVKMKEKGDIPEGYSVSREKKERFSLILESASTNQTSMYLCASSFQGRTEAFFGQGTRLTVV.

The CDR3 coding sequence is TGCGCCAGCAGCCCCAAGGGTCCCGGGACATCCTACGAGCAGTACTTC. Its translation: CASSPKGPGTSYEQYF. This chain links TRBV4-1 with TRBJ2-7; perhaps TRBD1 as D (6 bases). The CDR3 consists of 16 residues. Germline V lookup: CDR1 MGHRA, CDR2 YSYEKL. Between the trimmed V and J ends, which lost 4 bases and 1 base, there was a span of 17 bases.

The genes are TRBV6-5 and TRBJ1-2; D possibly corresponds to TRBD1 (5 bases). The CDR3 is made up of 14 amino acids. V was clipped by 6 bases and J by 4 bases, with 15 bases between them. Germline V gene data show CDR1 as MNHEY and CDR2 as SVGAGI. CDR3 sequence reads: CASRTGGDGYGYTF. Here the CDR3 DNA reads TGTGCCAGCAGAACGGGGGGAGACGGCTATGGCTACACCTTC.

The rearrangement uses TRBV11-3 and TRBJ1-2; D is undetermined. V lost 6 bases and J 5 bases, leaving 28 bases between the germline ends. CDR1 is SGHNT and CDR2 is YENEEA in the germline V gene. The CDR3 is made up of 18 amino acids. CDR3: CASRISAGSKEKNYGYTF. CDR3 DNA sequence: TGTGCCAGCAGGATATCCGCGGGGTCTAAAGAAAAGAATTATGGCTACACCTTC.

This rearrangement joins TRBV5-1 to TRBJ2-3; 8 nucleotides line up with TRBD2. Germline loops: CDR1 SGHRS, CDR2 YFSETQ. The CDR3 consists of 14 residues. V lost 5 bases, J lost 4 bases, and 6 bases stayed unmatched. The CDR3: CASRVSGAADTQYF. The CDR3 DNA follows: TGCGCCAGCAGGGTTAGCGGGGCGGCAGATACGCAGTATTTT. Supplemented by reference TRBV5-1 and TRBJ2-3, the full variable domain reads KAGVTQTPRYLIKTRGQQVTLSCSPISGHRSVSWYQQTPGQGLQFLFEYFSETQRNKGNFPGRFSGRQFSNSRSEMNVSTLELGDSALYLCASRVSGAADTQYFGPGTRLTVL.

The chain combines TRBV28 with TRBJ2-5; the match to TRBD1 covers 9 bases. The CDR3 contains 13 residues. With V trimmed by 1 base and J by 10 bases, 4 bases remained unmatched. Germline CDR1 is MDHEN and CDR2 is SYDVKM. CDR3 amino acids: CASSLYGQGHQYF. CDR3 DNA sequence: TGTGCCAGCAGTTTATACGGACAGGGGCACCAGTACTTC.

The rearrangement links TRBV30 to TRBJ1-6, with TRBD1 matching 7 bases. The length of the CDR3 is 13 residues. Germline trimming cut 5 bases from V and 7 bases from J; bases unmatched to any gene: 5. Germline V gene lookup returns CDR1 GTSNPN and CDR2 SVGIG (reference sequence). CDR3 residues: CAWQGDRNSPLHF. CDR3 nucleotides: TGTGCCTGGCAGGGGGATCGGAATTCACCCCTCCACTTT.